The present entry profiles one TCR beta chain with its context. The data originate from a study of OX40 agonist ivuxolimab in advanced cancers. Study in general: Two cutaneous melanoma patients and one hepatocellular carcinoma patient, three in all, had partial responses.

CDR3 length: 14 amino acids. V trimming: 5 bases; J trimming: 1 base; junction bases outside the gene matches: 1. CDR1 and CDR2 from the germline V gene are SGHVS and FQNEAQ. Some clones are missing from TCRdb's copy, which holds only in-frame ones; the method was immunoSEQ multiplex PCR. The sample yields tens of thousands of clones, roughly nine tenths seen once. The receptor was derived from an adult with an advanced solid tumor such as melanoma, head and neck, liver or kidney cancer. Sequenced here: CD4+ or CD8+ T cells sorted from blood, sampled in a trial of the OX40 agonist ivuxolimab. The chain combines TRBV7-8 with TRBJ2-4; 8 nucleotides align to TRBD1. CDR3 in amino acids: CASSRQGAKNIQYF. CDR3 nucleotide sequence: TGTGCCAGCAGCCGACAGGGGGCCAAAAACATTCAGTACTTC.